This TCR beta chain came from a study of blood T cell repertoires in COVID-19. The wider study: Specimens from acute and convalescent COVID-19 originated in the United States, Italy and Spain. PBMCs, B-cell-depleted T cells, or T cells provided the cDNA or gDNA that made up the material.

The authors' processing: Amplification of reference gene primers was used by the study to estimate nucleated cell counts. TCRdb's table, derived via immunoSEQ multiplex PCR, lists solely in-frame clones and lacks some. The V and J calls and clone size were taken over from that table, and D and trimming were inferred from the DNA. The sample lists more than 150,000 clones, about 86% occurring once. The clonotype comes from a man aged 65-85 years with active or convalescent COVID-19. The sample taken for sequencing was peripheral blood.

In DNA, the CDR3 is TGCGCCAGCAGCCAAATAGAACAGAAAGAGACCCAGTACTTC. This sequence encodes CASSQIEQKETQYF. The chain uses TRBV4-1 and TRBJ2-5; D call uncertain. Germline V gene data show CDR1 as MGHRA and CDR2 as YSYEKL. The length of the CDR3 is 14 residues. V gave up 2 bases and J gave up 3 bases, with 10 bases separating them.